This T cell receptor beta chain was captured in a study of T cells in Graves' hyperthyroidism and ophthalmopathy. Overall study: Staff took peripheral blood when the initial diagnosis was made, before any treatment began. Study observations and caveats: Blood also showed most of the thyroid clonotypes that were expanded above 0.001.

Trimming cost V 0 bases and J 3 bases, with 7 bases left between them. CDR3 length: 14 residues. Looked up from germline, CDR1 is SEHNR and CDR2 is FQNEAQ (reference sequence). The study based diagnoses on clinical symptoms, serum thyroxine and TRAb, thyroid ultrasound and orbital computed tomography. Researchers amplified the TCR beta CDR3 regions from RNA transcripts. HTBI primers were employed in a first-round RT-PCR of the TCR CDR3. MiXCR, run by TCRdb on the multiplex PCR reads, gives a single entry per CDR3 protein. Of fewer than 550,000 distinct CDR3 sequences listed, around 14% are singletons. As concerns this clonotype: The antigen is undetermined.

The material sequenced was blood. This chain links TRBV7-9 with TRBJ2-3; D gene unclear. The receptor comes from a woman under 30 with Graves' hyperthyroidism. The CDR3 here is CASSLATFTDTQYF. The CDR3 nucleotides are TGTGCCAGCAGCTTAGCGACGTTTACAGATACGCAGTATTTT.